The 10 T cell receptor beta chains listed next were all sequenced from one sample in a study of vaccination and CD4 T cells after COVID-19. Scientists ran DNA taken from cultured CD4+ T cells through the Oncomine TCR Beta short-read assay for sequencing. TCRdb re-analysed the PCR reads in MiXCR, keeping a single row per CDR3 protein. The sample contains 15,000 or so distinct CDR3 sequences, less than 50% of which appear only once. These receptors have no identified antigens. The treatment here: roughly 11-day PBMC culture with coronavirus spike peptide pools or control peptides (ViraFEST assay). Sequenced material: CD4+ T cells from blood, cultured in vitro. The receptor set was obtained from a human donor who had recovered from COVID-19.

The CDR3 here is CASSSGLQETQYF. DNA for the CDR3: TGTGCCAGCAGCTCGGGACTTCAAGAGACCCAGTACTTC. V and J are TRBV11-3 and TRBJ2-5, with D maybe TRBD2 (6 bases). Germline V CDR1 and CDR2: SGHNT, YENEEA. This CDR3 has 13 amino acids. The V end was cut by 4 bases, the J end by 2 bases, with 8 bases between.

In DNA form, the CDR3 reads TGTGCCAGTAGTAGAGACAGGGAGTACAATGAGCAGTTCTTC. Its protein product is CASSRDREYNEQFF. The chain recombines TRBV19 with TRBJ2-1; 7 bases are shared with TRBD1. In germline, CDR1 is LNHDA, CDR2 SQIVND (reference sequence). This CDR3 is built from 14 residues. V lost 4 bases, J lost 4 bases, and 4 bases stayed unmatched.

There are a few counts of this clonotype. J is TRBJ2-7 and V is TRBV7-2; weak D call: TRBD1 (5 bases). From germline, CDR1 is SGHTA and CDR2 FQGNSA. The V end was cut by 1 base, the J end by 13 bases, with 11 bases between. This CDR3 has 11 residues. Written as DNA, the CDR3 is TGTGCCAGCAGCTTAGAATACGACAGATACTTC. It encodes CASSLEYDRYF. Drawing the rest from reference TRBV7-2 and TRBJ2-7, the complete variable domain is GAGVSQSPSNKVTEKGKDVELRCDPISGHTALYWYRQSLGQGLEFLIYFQGNSAPDKSGLPSDRFSAERTGGSVSTLTIQRTQQEDSAVYLCASSLEYDRYFGPGTRLTVT.

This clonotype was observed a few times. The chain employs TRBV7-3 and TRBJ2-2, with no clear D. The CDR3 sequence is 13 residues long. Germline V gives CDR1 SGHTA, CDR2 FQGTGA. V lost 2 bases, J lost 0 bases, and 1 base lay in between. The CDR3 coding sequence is TGTGCCAGCAGCTTATCGAACACCGGGGAGCTGTTTTTT. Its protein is CASSLSNTGELFF.

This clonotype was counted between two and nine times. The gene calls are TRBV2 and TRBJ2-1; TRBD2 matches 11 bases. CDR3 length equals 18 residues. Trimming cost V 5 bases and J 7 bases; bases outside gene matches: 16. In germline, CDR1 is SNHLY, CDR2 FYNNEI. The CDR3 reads CASSPRAQLAGVGNEQFF. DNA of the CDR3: TGTGCCAGCAGTCCAAGGGCCCAACTAGCGGGAGTCGGGAATGAGCAGTTCTTC.

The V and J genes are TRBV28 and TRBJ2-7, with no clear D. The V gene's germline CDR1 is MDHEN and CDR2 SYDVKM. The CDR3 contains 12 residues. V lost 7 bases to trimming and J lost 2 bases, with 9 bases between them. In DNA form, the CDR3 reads TGTGCCAGCAAAGCCGCACCCTACGAGCAGTACTTC. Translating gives CASKAAPYEQYF.

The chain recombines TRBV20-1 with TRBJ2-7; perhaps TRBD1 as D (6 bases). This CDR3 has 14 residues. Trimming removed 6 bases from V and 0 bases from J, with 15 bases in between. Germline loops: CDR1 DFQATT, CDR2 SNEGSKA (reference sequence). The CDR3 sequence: CSAPDRQGSYEQYF. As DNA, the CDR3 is TGCAGTGCGCCCGACAGGCAAGGCTCCTACGAGCAGTACTTC.

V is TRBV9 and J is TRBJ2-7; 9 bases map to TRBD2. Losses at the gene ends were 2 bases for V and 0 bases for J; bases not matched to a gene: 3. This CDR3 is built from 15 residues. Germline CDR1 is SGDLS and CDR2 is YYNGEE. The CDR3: CASSVSGRSSYEQYF. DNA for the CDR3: TGTGCCAGCAGCGTTAGCGGGAGAAGCTCCTACGAGCAGTACTTC.

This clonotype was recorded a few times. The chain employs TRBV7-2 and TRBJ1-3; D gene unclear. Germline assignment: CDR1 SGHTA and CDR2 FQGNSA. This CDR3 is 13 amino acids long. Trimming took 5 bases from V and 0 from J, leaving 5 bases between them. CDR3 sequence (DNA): TGTGCCAGCAGCCTAGGCTCTGGAAACACCATATATTTT. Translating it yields CASSLGSGNTIYF.

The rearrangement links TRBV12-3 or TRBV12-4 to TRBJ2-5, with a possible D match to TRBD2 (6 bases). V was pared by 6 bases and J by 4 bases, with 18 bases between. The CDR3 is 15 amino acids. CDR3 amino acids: CASSPLMGGRETQYF. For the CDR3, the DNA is TGTGCCAGCAGCCCCCTAATGGGAGGAAGAGAGACCCAGTACTTC.